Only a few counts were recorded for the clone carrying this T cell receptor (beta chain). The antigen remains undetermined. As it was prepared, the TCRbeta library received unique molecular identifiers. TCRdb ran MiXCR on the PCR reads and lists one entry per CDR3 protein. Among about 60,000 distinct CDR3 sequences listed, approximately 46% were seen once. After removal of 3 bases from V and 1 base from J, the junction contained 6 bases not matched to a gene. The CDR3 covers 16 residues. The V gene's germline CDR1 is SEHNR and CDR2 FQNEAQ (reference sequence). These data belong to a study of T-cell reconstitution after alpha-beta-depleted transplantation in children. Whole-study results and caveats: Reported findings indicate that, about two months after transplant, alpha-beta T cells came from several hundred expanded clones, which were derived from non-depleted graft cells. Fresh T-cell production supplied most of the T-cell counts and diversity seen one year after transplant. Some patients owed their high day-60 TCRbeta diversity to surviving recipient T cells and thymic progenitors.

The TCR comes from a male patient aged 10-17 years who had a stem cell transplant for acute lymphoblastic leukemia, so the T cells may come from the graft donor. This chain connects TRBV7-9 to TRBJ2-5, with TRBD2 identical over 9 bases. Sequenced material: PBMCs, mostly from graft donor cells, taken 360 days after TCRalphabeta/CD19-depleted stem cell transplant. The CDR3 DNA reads TGTGCCAGCAGCTTTAGTCAGACTAGCGGCCAAGAGACCCAGTACTTC. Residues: CASSFSQTSGQETQYF.